A selection of T cell receptor beta chains follows, all from one sample in a study of CD8+ T cells in alopecia areata. Profiled with immunoSEQ multiplex PCR; TCRdb holds only in-frame clones, not every one. The sample lists about 200,000 clones; roughly 60% were seen once. The material was CD4+ T cells sorted from blood, obtained at week 24, from a patient treated with tofacitinib. The receptors shown here come from a human donor with alopecia areata. Each CDR3 is given without its conserved first and last residue. A D gene is named only where the DNA matches it firmly.

d_call: .
j_call: TRBJ2-7
cdr3_length: 12
v_call: TRBV6-5
cdr3_aa: ASSPQTGSYEQY

d_call: TRBD2
j_call: TRBJ2-7
cdr3_length: 12
v_call: TRBV19
cdr3_aa: ASSTGTSRSEQY

d_call: .
j_call: TRBJ2-2
cdr3_length: 13
v_call: TRBV7-9
cdr3_aa: ASSPGTGYTGELF

d_call: .
j_call: TRBJ2-7
cdr3_length: 10
v_call: TRBV29-1
cdr3_aa: SVQGGGYEQY

d_call: TRBD1
j_call: TRBJ2-7
cdr3_length: 12
v_call: TRBV6-6
cdr3_aa: ASSGTGGSYEQY

d_call: TRBD1
j_call: TRBJ2-3
cdr3_length: 13
v_call: TRBV7-2
cdr3_aa: ASSMDRGRSDTQY

d_call: .
j_call: TRBJ1-2
cdr3_length: 11
v_call: TRBV2
cdr3_aa: ASSTSGNYGYT

d_call: .
j_call: TRBJ1-1
cdr3_length: 11
v_call: TRBV2
cdr3_aa: ASSRTLSSEAF

d_call: TRBD1
j_call: TRBJ1-5
cdr3_length: 14
v_call: TRBV5-6
cdr3_aa: ASSLRGQGAFQPQH

d_call: .
j_call: TRBJ2-3
cdr3_length: 14
v_call: TRBV21-1
cdr3_aa: ASSKLLAGGTDTQY

d_call: TRBD1
j_call: TRBJ2-6
cdr3_length: 15
v_call: TRBV7-2
cdr3_aa: ASSQGQGAFGANVLT

d_call: .
j_call: TRBJ2-2
cdr3_length: 16
v_call: TRBV4-3
cdr3_aa: ASSQEANRFNGPRELF

d_call: .
j_call: TRBJ1-4
cdr3_length: 14
v_call: TRBV9
cdr3_aa: ASSVGERGVDEKLF

d_call: .
j_call: TRBJ2-3
cdr3_length: 11
v_call: TRBV30
cdr3_aa: ALKTSGTDTQY

d_call: TRBD2
j_call: TRBJ2-1
cdr3_length: 10
v_call: TRBV30
cdr3_aa: AWSARRGEQF

d_call: .
j_call: TRBJ1-1
cdr3_length: 12
v_call: TRBV29-1
cdr3_aa: SVQPTGGNTEAF

d_call: .
j_call: TRBJ2-5
cdr3_length: 10
v_call: TRBV12-5
cdr3_aa: ASALSGETQY

d_call: .
j_call: TRBJ1-1
cdr3_length: 11
v_call: TRBV5-1
cdr3_aa: ASGAGMNTEAF

d_call: .
j_call: TRBJ1-2
cdr3_length: 13
v_call: TRBV30
cdr3_aa: AWSVRGGGGYGYT

d_call: .
j_call: TRBJ1-1
cdr3_length: 9
v_call: TRBV29-1
cdr3_aa: SVVEFTEAF

d_call: .
j_call: TRBJ1-4
cdr3_length: 13
v_call: TRBV30
cdr3_aa: AWSVSRGAWEKLF

d_call: .
j_call: TRBJ1-1
cdr3_length: 13
v_call: TRBV5-1
cdr3_aa: ASSLSNSLNTEAF

d_call: .
j_call: TRBJ1-4
cdr3_length: 11
v_call: TRBV5-6
cdr3_aa: ASSFPTNEKLF

d_call: TRBD2
j_call: TRBJ2-5
cdr3_length: 11
v_call: TRBV7-7
cdr3_aa: ASGPGGVETQY

d_call: TRBD1
j_call: TRBJ2-7
cdr3_length: 13
v_call: TRBV15
cdr3_aa: ATSRDAGGSYEQY

d_call: .
j_call: TRBJ1-2
cdr3_length: 11
v_call: TRBV7-8
cdr3_aa: ASSLDPLYGYT

d_call: TRBD1
j_call: TRBJ2-1
cdr3_length: 13
v_call: TRBV6-1
cdr3_aa: ASSDPGQGHNEQF

d_call: .
j_call: TRBJ1-1
cdr3_length: 12
v_call: TRBV7-9
cdr3_aa: ASSPGGSDPEAF

d_call: .
j_call: TRBJ1-6
cdr3_length: 13
v_call: TRBV6-6
cdr3_aa: ASSYTGPVNSPLH

d_call: TRBD1
j_call: TRBJ1-4
cdr3_length: 8
v_call: TRBV20-1
cdr3_aa: SARDDRVF

d_call: TRBD1
j_call: TRBJ1-1
cdr3_length: 11
v_call: TRBV29-1
cdr3_aa: SVEQGANTEAF

d_call: .
j_call: TRBJ2-7
cdr3_length: 13
v_call: TRBV5-6
cdr3_aa: ASTTSEAASYEQY

d_call: .
j_call: TRBJ1-6
cdr3_length: 13
v_call: TRBV6-5
cdr3_aa: ASSFLRTVNSPLH

d_call: TRBD2
j_call: TRBJ2-1
cdr3_length: 14
v_call: TRBV11-3
cdr3_aa: ASSLSRLAGYNEQF

d_call: .
j_call: TRBJ2-5
cdr3_length: 11
v_call: TRBV7-2
cdr3_aa: ASSLGVGETQY

d_call: TRBD1
j_call: TRBJ2-1
cdr3_length: 12
v_call: TRBV6-5
cdr3_aa: ASRKGQGNNEQF

d_call: .
j_call: TRBJ1-2
cdr3_length: 11
v_call: TRBV11-1
cdr3_aa: ASSLAGAGGYT

d_call: .
j_call: TRBJ1-1
cdr3_length: 8
v_call: TRBV20-1
cdr3_aa: SARFTRAF

d_call: .
j_call: TRBJ2-7
cdr3_length: 11
v_call: TRBV7-2
cdr3_aa: ASSFMSSYEQY

d_call: .
j_call: TRBJ1-1
cdr3_length: 10
v_call: TRBV30
cdr3_aa: AWTLSGREAF

d_call: .
j_call: TRBJ1-2
cdr3_length: 13
v_call: TRBV19
cdr3_aa: ASTDTDGGSNGYT

d_call: .
j_call: TRBJ1-1
cdr3_length: 12
v_call: TRBV11-3
cdr3_aa: ASSLGPMNTEAF

d_call: .
j_call: TRBJ2-2
cdr3_length: 13
v_call: TRBV29-1
cdr3_aa: SVRGGHSNTGELF

d_call: .
j_call: TRBJ2-7
cdr3_length: 14
v_call: TRBV14
cdr3_aa: ASSQGGLGSSYEQY

d_call: .
j_call: TRBJ2-4
cdr3_length: 10
v_call: TRBV5-1
cdr3_aa: ASSLGSHIQY